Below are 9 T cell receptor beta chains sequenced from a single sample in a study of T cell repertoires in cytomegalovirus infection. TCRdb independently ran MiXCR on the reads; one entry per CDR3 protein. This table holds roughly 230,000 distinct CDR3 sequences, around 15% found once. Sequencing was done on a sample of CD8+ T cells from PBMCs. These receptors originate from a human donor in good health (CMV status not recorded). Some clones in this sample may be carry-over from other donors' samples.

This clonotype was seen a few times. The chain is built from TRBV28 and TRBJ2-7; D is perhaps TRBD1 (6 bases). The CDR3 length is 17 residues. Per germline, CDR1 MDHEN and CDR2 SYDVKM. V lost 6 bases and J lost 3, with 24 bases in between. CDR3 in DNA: TGTGCCAGCAGCTCTTTAGGACAGAGCCTACCCTACTACGAGCAGTACTTC. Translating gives CASSSLGQSLPYYEQYF. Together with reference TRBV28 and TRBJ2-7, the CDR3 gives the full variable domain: DVKVTQSSRYLVKRTGEKVFLECVQDMDHENMFWYRQDPGLGLRLIYFSYDVKMKEKGDIPEGYSVSREKKERFSLILESASTNQTSMYLCASSSLGQSLPYYEQYFGPGTRLTVT.

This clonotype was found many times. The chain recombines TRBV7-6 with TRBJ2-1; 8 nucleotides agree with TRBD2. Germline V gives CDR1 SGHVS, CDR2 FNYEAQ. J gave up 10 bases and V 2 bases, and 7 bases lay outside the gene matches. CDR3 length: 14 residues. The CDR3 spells CASSLNGGAREQFF. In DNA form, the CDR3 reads TGTGCCAGCAGCTTAAACGGGGGGGCGCGGGAGCAGTTCTTC.

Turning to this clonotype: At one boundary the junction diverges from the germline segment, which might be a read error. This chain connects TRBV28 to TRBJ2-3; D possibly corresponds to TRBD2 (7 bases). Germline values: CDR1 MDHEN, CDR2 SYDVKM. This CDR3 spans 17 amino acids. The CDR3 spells CVSSLPKGGGATDTQYF. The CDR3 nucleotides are TGTGTCAGCAGTCTACCGAAGGGCGGGGGCGCGACAGATACGCAGTATTTT.

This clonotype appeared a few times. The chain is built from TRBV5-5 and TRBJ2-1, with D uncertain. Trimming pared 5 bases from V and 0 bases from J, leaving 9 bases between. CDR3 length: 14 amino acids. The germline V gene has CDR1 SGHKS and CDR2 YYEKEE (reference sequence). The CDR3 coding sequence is TGTGCCAGCAGGCAGGTTAGCTCCTACAATGAGCAGTTCTTC. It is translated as CASRQVSSYNEQFF.

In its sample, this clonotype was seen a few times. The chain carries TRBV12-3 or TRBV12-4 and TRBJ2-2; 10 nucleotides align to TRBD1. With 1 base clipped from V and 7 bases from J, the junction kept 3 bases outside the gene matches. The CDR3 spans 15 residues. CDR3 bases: TGTGCCAGCAGTTTAGGGACAGGGGGTCTCGGGGAGCTGTTTTTT. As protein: CASSLGTGGLGELFF.

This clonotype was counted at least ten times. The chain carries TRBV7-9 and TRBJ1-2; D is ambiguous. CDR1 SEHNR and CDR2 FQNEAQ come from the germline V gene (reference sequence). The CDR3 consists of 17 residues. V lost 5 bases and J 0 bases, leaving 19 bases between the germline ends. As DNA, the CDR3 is TGTGCCAGCAGCGCAGCGACAAACCCCACTTCTAACTATGGCTACACCTTC. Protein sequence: CASSAATNPTSNYGYTF. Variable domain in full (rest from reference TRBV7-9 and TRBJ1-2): DTGVSQNPRHKITKRGQNVTFRCDPISEHNRLYWYRQTLGQGPEFLTYFQNEAQLEKSRLLSDRFSAERPKGSFSTLEIQRTEQGDSAMYLCASSAATNPTSNYGYTFGSGTRLTVV.

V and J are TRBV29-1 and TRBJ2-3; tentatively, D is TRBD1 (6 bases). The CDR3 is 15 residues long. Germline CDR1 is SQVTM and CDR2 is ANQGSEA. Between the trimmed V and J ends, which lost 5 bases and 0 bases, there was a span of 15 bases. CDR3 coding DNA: TGCAGCGTTCCGGGACAAACTACCAGCACAGATACGCAGTATTTT. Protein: CSVPGQTTSTDTQYF.

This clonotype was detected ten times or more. The CDR3 here is CASSPRDRGSYNEQFF. In nucleotides, the CDR3 is TGTGCCAGCAGCCCCAGGGACAGGGGGTCCTACAATGAGCAGTTCTTC. The chain combines TRBV14 with TRBJ2-1; 11 bases match TRBD1. The CDR3 contains 16 residues. V gave up 4 bases and J gave up 1 base; unmatched junction bases: 3. Germline-derived CDR1 and CDR2 are SGHDN and FVKESK.

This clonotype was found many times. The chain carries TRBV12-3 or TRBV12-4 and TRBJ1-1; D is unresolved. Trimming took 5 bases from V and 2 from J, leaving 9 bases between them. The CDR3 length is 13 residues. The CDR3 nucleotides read TGTGCCAGCAGTCCTGGAGCCAACACTGAAGCTTTCTTT. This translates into CASSPGANTEAFF.